This passage covers 5 T cell receptor beta chains from one sample sequenced in a study of identical twins. One entry per CDR3 protein, called by TCRdb with MiXCR from the 5' RACE reads. This sample has over 550,000 distinct CDR3 sequences, with about 7.6% found just once. These same data were also listed under a study on yellow fever vaccine responses in identical twins.

Sequenced sample: PBMCs. The source of these receptors is a woman aged 18 to 35 in good health.

About this clonotype: At one end the junction does not follow the germline gene, possibly because of a read error. The chain carries TRBV3-1 and TRBJ2-1; a possible D gene is TRBD2 (7 bases). The CDR3 has 16 residues. CDR1 and CDR2 (germline): LGHDT, YNNKEL (reference sequence). In DNA form, the CDR3 reads TGTGCCAGCAACCAAGAGGGCGGGGGCTCCTACAATGAGCAATTCTTC. Residues: CASNQEGGGSYNEQFF.

The genes are TRBV15 and TRBJ2-7; D is unclear. The CDR3 has 13 residues. Germline CDR1 and CDR2: LNHNV and YYDKDF (reference sequence). Trimming stripped 6 bases from V and 2 bases from J, with 11 bases between. The CDR3 sequence: CATSNTDTYEQYF. The CDR3 DNA reads as TGTGCCACCAGTAATACGGATACCTACGAGCAGTACTTC.

This clonotype was picked up many times. V usage is TRBV24-1 and J usage is TRBJ2-1; 8 bases match TRBD1. Per the germline V gene, CDR1 is KGHDR and CDR2 is SFDVKD. This CDR3 is 16 amino acids long. With 4 bases clipped from V and 4 bases from J, the junction kept 8 bases outside the gene matches. The CDR3 loop reads CATSDQRQGPYNEQFF. The CDR3 region has the DNA TGTGCCACCAGTGACCAAAGACAGGGGCCGTACAATGAGCAGTTCTTC.

The chain employs TRBV10-2 and TRBJ2-1; 8 nucleotides align to TRBD2. Unmatched junction bases numbered 17, after V lost 8 bases and J lost 8 bases. Per the germline V gene, CDR1 is WSHSY and CDR2 is SAAADI. CDR3 length equals 16 residues. The DNA for the CDR3 is TGCGCCAGCGCCACGTACGAGGCTAGCGGGCTCTATGAGCAGTTCTTC. Protein sequence: CASATYEASGLYEQFF.

The chain joins TRBV3-1 to TRBJ2-7; 8 bases are a match to TRBD2. Germline loops: CDR1 LGHDT, CDR2 YNNKEL (reference sequence). After removal of 2 bases from V and 6 bases from J, the junction contained 9 bases not matched to a gene. CDR3 size: 15 residues. Here the CDR3 DNA reads TGTGCCAGCAGCCAAACCGGGGGGGCTAGCCTCGAGCAGTACTTC. As protein: CASSQTGGASLEQYF.